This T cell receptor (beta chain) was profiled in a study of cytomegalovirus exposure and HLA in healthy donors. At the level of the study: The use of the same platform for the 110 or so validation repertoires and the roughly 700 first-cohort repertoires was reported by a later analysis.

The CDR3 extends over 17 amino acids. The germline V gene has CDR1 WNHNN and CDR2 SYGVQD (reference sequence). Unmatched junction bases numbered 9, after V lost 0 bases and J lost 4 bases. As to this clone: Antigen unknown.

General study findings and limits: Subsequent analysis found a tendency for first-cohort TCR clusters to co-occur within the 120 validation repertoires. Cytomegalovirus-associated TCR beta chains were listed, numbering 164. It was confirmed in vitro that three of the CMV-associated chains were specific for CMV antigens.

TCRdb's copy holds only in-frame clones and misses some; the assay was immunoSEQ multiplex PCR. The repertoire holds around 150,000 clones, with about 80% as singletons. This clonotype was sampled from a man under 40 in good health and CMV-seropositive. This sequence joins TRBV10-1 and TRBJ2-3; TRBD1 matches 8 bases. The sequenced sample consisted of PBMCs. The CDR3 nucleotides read TGCGCCAGCAGTGAGTCTCTCCAGGGGGCTATGGCAGATACGCAGTATTTT. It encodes CASSESLQGAMADTQYF.